One and the same sample provided the 24 T cell receptor beta chains below, sequenced in a study of blood T cell repertoires in COVID-19. Only in-frame clones appear in the TCRdb table, and some are missing; sequencing was by immunoSEQ multiplex PCR. This repertoire shows over 200,000 clones, approximately 90% found once; its top ten account for over 0.75%. Sequencing was performed on peripheral blood. These receptors all stem from a man between 60 and 75 years old with COVID-19, enrolled during active disease.

This sequence joins TRBV9 and TRBJ2-2; 12 positions agree with TRBD2. This CDR3 has 15 residues. Germline CDR1 reads SGDLS; CDR2 reads YYNGEE. J gave up 5 bases and V 3 bases, and 2 bases lay outside the gene matches. Here the CDR3 DNA reads TGTGCCAGCAGCGGGACTAGCGGGGCTACCGGGGAGCTGTTTTTT. Its translation is CASSGTSGATGELFF.

This rearrangement joins TRBV19 to TRBJ2-5; D may be TRBD2 (5 bases). Germline assignment: CDR1 LNHDA and CDR2 SQIVND (reference sequence). CDR3 length: 16 amino acids. The V gene lost 5 bases and the J gene lost 5 bases, with 21 bases spanning the gap. Here the CDR3 DNA reads TGTGCCAGTAGTCCCATCTCTGGGCGGCCGGGGGAGACCCAGTACTTC. Translation gives CASSPISGRPGETQYF.

The chain employs TRBV11-2 and TRBJ1-2; 12 nucleotides line up with TRBD1. Germline loops: CDR1 SGHAT, CDR2 FQNNGV. The ends lost 3 bases at V and 8 bases at J; junction bases unmatched: 4. The CDR3 is made up of 14 amino acids. The CDR3 is CASSFSGTGGGYTF. The CDR3 DNA reads as TGTGCCAGCAGCTTCTCCGGGACAGGGGGCGGCTACACCTTC.

The chain has TRBV11-2 and TRBJ1-6; 8 nucleotides align to TRBD1. There are 16 residues in the CDR3. Per germline, CDR1 SGHAT and CDR2 FQNNGV. Unmatched junction bases numbered 4, after V lost 4 bases and J lost 2 bases. The CDR3 nucleotides read TGTGCCAGCAGCTCGACGACAGGGGCCTATAATTCACCCCTCCACTTT. As protein: CASSSTTGAYNSPLHF.

The V call is TRBV5-1, the J call TRBJ2-7; 7 positions agree with TRBD1. Germline V lookup: CDR1 SGHRS, CDR2 YFSETQ. The CDR3 spans 15 residues. V was clipped by 4 bases and J by 1 base; unmatched bases: 8. The CDR3 is CASSPTPGQSYEQYF. In DNA, the CDR3 is TGCGCCAGCAGCCCTACTCCGGGACAGTCCTACGAGCAGTACTTC.

The CDR3 bases are TGTGCCAGTAGTATAGATCACCGGGCAGGGACCTACGAGCAGTACTTC. Encoded protein: CASSIDHRAGTYEQYF. This chain connects TRBV19 to TRBJ2-7; maybe TRBD1 (5 bases). Germline V gene sequence: CDR1 LNHDA, CDR2 SQIVND (reference sequence). CDR3 length: 16 amino acids. V was shortened by 0 bases and J by 2 bases, with 14 bases between the two germline ends.

This CDR3 reads CASTIGGAVGQPQHF. The CDR3, as DNA: TGTGCCAGCACCATTGGCGGGGCGGTGGGTCAGCCCCAGCATTTT. V usage is TRBV2 and J usage is TRBJ1-5; tentative D call: TRBD1 (5 bases). V shed 7 bases and J shed 6 bases, with 19 bases lying between them. Per germline, CDR1 SNHLY and CDR2 FYNNEI. The CDR3 is made up of 15 amino acids.

This chain joins TRBV7-5 and TRBJ1-1; the tabulated D call, TRBD1, remains unverified against the DNA. TRBV7-5 is described as a pseudogene. This CDR3 region has 14 residues. The CDR3 coding sequence is TGTGCCAGAAGCGCCTCGGACAAGGACACTGAAGCTTTCTTT. It translates to CARSASDKDTEAFF.

V usage is TRBV7-2 and J usage is TRBJ2-6; tentatively, D is TRBD2 (5 bases). Germline V lookup: CDR1 SGHTA, CDR2 FQGNSA. V lost 5 bases, J lost 4 bases, and 15 bases lay in between. The CDR3 extends over 16 amino acids. CDR3 residues: CASSPGRSDGANVLTF. CDR3 sequence (DNA): TGTGCCAGCAGCCCGGGAAGGTCGGACGGGGCCAACGTCCTGACTTTC.

This chain uses TRBV5-1 with TRBJ2-7; 9 nucleotides line up with TRBD1. The germline CDR1 and CDR2 sequences are SGHRS and YFSETQ. V lost 2 bases, J lost 5 bases, and 8 bases stayed unmatched. CDR3 length: 15 amino acids. CDR3 DNA sequence: TGCGCCAGCAGCTTAGAGGACAGGGGCTCGGACGAGCAGTACTTC. It encodes CASSLEDRGSDEQYF.

V gene TRBV6-6 combines with J gene TRBJ1-2; 10 nucleotides match TRBD1. J was trimmed by 2 bases and V by 10 bases; bases with no gene match: 4. The CDR3 covers 13 residues. Germline V CDR1 and CDR2: MNHNY, SVGAGI (reference sequence). In DNA form, the CDR3 reads TGTGCCACACCGGGACAGGGGAACTATGGCTACACCTTC. Its translation is CATPGQGNYGYTF.

The rearrangement joins TRBV18 to TRBJ2-1, with 11 bases matching TRBD2. CDR3 length: 16 residues. The J segment lost 7 bases and the V segment lost 5 bases, leaving 10 bases of the junction unmatched. Germline-derived CDR1 and CDR2 are KGHSH and LQKENI. This CDR3 is CASSSPRLAGKNEQFF. The CDR3 nucleotides read TGTGCCAGCTCAAGCCCAAGACTAGCGGGAAAGAATGAGCAGTTCTTC.

The V and J genes are TRBV28 and TRBJ1-2; possible D gene TRBD1, 6 bases. With 6 bases removed from V and 9 bases from J, the gap between germline ends came to 17 bases. Germline V gene sequence: CDR1 MDHEN, CDR2 SYDVKM. The CDR3 sequence is 13 residues long. The chain's CDR3 is CASSRRGGRSYTF. In nucleotides, the CDR3 is TGTGCCAGCAGCCGAAGGGGGGGGCGCAGCTACACCTTC.

This clone was counted between two and nine times. This sequence joins TRBV6-5 and TRBJ2-7; TRBD1 aligns across 7 bases. Per germline, CDR1 MNHEY and CDR2 SVGAGI. Trimming removed 6 bases from V and 6 bases from J; junction bases left unmatched: 8. This CDR3 is built from 13 residues. CDR3 protein: CASSLTGDGEQYF. The CDR3 bases are TGTGCCAGCAGCCTCACAGGGGACGGCGAGCAGTACTTC.

This chain joins TRBV7-8 and TRBJ1-5, with D possibly being TRBD1 (6 bases). Trimming took off 2 bases at V and 1 base at J, with 15 bases between the two ends. The CDR3 contains 17 residues. CDR1 and CDR2 (germline): SGHVS, FQNEAQ. CDR3 DNA sequence: TGTGCCAGCAGCTTACTGCCCAGGGGCTCGAGCAATCAGCCCCAGCATTTT. It codes for CASSLLPRGSSNQPQHF.

V gene TRBV6-2 or TRBV6-3 combines with J gene TRBJ1-1, with 8 nucleotides matching TRBD1. Germline CDR1 is MNHEY and CDR2 is SVGEGT. The trim removed 5 bases at V and 5 bases at J, leaving 10 bases unmatched. The CDR3 runs to 15 residues. Here the CDR3 DNA reads TGTGCCAGCAGTGCCCCGGGACAGGCTTCAACTGAAGCTTTCTTT. It yields the protein CASSAPGQASTEAFF.

CDR3 nucleotides: TGTGCCAGTAGTTACCGTAGCGGTGGCTACACCTTC. This codes for CASSYRSGGYTF. The gene calls are TRBV19 and TRBJ1-2; D is unresolved. The ends were cut back, 5 bases at V and 7 bases at J, with 11 bases in the middle. The CDR3 extends over 12 amino acids. CDR1 is LNHDA and CDR2 is SQIVND in the germline V gene (reference sequence).

The genes are TRBV2 and TRBJ2-5; 9 positions match TRBD2. J gave up 2 bases and V 4 bases, and 2 bases lay outside the gene matches. This CDR3 contains 14 residues. Per the germline V gene, CDR1 is SNHLY and CDR2 is FYNNEI. The CDR3 sequence: CASSASGGQETQYF. The CDR3 DNA reads TGTGCCAGCAGTGCCAGCGGGGGGCAAGAGACCCAGTACTTC. The full variable domain, its missing parts supplied by reference TRBV2 and TRBJ2-5, is EPEVTQTPSHQVTQMGQEVILRCVPISNHLYFYWYRQILGQKVEFLVSFYNNEISEKSEIFDDQFSVERPDGSNFTLKIRSTKLEDSAMYFCASSASGGQETQYFGPGTRLLVL.

The rearrangement uses TRBV5-1 and TRBJ2-7; 12 nucleotides line up with TRBD2. The CDR3 spans 15 residues. The germline V gene encodes CDR1 SGHRS and CDR2 YFSETQ. V shed 3 bases, J shed 2 bases, and the junction held 3 bases outside the gene matches. CDR3 region: CASSSPSGRAYEQYF. CDR3 DNA: TGCGCCAGCAGCTCCCCTAGCGGGAGGGCCTACGAGCAGTACTTC.

The rearrangement links TRBV15 to TRBJ2-6; tentative D call: TRBD2 (5 bases). Germline CDR1 and CDR2: LNHNV and YYDKDF (reference sequence). Trimming pared 1 base from V and 2 bases from J, leaving 9 bases between. The CDR3 is 16 residues long. The CDR3 coding sequence is TGTGCCACCAGCAGAGGTGCCGGGACTGGGGCCAACGTCCTGACTTTC. It yields the protein CATSRGAGTGANVLTF.

J is TRBJ1-4 and V is TRBV30; D might be TRBD1 (6 bases). The germline gives CDR1 GTSNPN, CDR2 SVGIG (reference sequence). The CDR3 totals 14 residues. V lost 1 base to trimming and J lost 7 bases, with 13 bases between them. The chain's CDR3 is CAWSGGRGGEKLFF. The CDR3, as DNA: TGTGCCTGGAGTGGAGGCAGGGGCGGTGAAAAACTGTTTTTT.

The chain couples TRBV18 to TRBJ1-1; the match to TRBD1 covers 8 bases. Germline CDR1 KGHSH, CDR2 LQKENI. This CDR3 has 14 amino acids. Germline trimming cut 5 bases from V and 7 bases from J; bases unmatched to any gene: 9. The CDR3 region has the DNA TGTGCCAGCTCAAGACTGCAGGGGGCGGTTGAAGCTTTCTTT. Translating gives CASSRLQGAVEAFF.

The chain uses TRBV5-1 and TRBJ2-3; 12 bases fit TRBD2. Looked up from germline, CDR1 is SGHRS and CDR2 is YFSETQ. Trimming took 0 bases from V and 4 from J; bases not matched to a gene: 6. This CDR3 is built from 17 residues. The CDR3 here is CASSLAPSGGAPDTQYF. The CDR3 DNA sequence: TGCGCCAGCAGCTTGGCCCCTAGCGGGGGGGCCCCAGATACGCAGTATTTT.

V gene TRBV19 combines with J gene TRBJ1-1; the D gene is possibly TRBD1 (5 bases). Trimming took 3 bases from V and 7 from J, leaving 15 bases between them. The CDR3 runs 14 residues. The germline V gene encodes CDR1 LNHDA and CDR2 SQIVND (reference sequence). The CDR3 region is CASSIWPRQNEAFF. CDR3 in DNA: TGTGCCAGTAGTATTTGGCCCCGACAGAATGAAGCTTTCTTT.